A single sample gave rise to the 27 T cell receptor beta chains below, sequenced in a study of cytomegalovirus exposure and HLA in healthy donors. The study ran its PCR with 60 Vbeta and 13 Jbeta primers. TCRdb's table, derived via immunoSEQ multiplex PCR, lists solely in-frame clones and lacks some. Altogether about 200,000 clones are present, 70% to 80% being singletons, with the ten largest covering around 0.42%. Sequenced sample: PBMCs. The receptor set was obtained from a male donor in good health and CMV-seropositive.

J is TRBJ2-5 and V is TRBV7-9, with TRBD1 identical over 7 bases. This CDR3 is 15 amino acids long. Germline V lookup: CDR1 SEHNR, CDR2 FQNEAQ (reference sequence). J lost 5 bases, V lost 3 bases, and 9 bases had no gene match. CDR3 coding DNA: TGTGCCAGCAGCTTGAAGACAGGGCTTCGGGAGACCCAGTACTTC. Protein product: CASSLKTGLRETQYF.

Of note for this clone: This CDR3 is also generated by other DNA sequences in the sample. The V call is TRBV7-9, the J call TRBJ1-2; D ambiguous. The CDR3 loop spans 11 amino acids. CDR1 and CDR2 from the germline V gene are SEHNR and FQNEAQ (reference sequence). Trimming cost V 5 bases and J 1 base, with 2 bases left between them. The CDR3 region has the DNA TGTGCCAGCAGCCGTAACTATGGCTACACCTTC. As protein: CASSRNYGYTF.

This clone occurred once. The rearrangement links TRBV19 to TRBJ1-3; D remains unclear. Germline V lookup: CDR1 LNHDA, CDR2 SQIVND (reference sequence). V was pared by 10 bases and J by 2 bases, with 15 bases between. The CDR3 loop spans 14 amino acids. CDR3: CATSPRGTGNTIYF. The CDR3 nucleotides are TGTGCCACCTCCCCGCGCGGGACTGGAAACACCATATATTTT.

As concerns this clone: Different DNA sequences within this sample yield the same CDR3. The V gene is TRBV9, the J gene TRBJ2-7; 12 positions match TRBD2. The junction had 3 bases not matched to a gene; V was cut back by 2 bases and J by 3 bases. Germline V gene data show CDR1 as SGDLS and CDR2 as YYNGEE. The CDR3 runs to 15 residues. The CDR3: CASSVGLAGNYEQYF. As DNA, the CDR3 is TGTGCCAGCAGCGTTGGACTAGCGGGGAACTACGAGCAGTACTTC.

The gene calls are TRBV29-1 and TRBJ1-2; TRBD1 might be the D (6 bases). CDR1 is SQVTM and CDR2 is ANQGSEA in the germline V gene. CDR3 length: 12 amino acids. Trimming took 6 bases from V and 2 from J, leaving 10 bases between them. The CDR3 spells CSVDQGNYGYTF. CDR3 in DNA: TGCAGCGTGGATCAGGGGAACTATGGCTACACCTTC.

V and J are TRBV11-3 and TRBJ2-2, with D maybe TRBD1 (6 bases). Germline V gene sequence: CDR1 SGHNT, CDR2 YENEEA. Trimming stripped 6 bases from V and 2 bases from J, with 10 bases between. The CDR3 is 14 residues long. This CDR3 reads CASRDRRNTGELFF. The CDR3 region has the DNA TGTGCCAGCAGAGACAGGAGAAACACCGGGGAGCTGTTTTTT.

The rearrangement uses TRBV6-4 and TRBJ2-5, with D hard to call. V shed 7 bases and J shed 0 bases, with 12 bases lying between them. The CDR3 length is 14 residues. The germline V gene has CDR1 MRHNA and CDR2 SNTAGT. Here the CDR3 reads CASNTNTNQETQYF. The CDR3 nucleotides are TGTGCCAGCAATACGAACACGAACCAAGAGACCCAGTACTTC.

The chain links TRBV10-3 to TRBJ2-7; D gene unclear. The CDR3 length is 12 residues. V lost 3 bases to trimming and J lost 4 bases, with 7 bases between them. CDR1 and CDR2 (germline): ENHRY, SYGVKD. CDR3 region: CAISESIYEQYF. In nucleotides, the CDR3 is TGTGCCATCAGTGAATCCATTTACGAGCAGTACTTC.

The J gene is TRBJ1-5, the V gene TRBV4-3; D is perhaps TRBD1 (5 bases). CDR1 and CDR2 from the germline V gene are LGHNA and YSLEER. With 0 bases removed from V and 5 bases from J, the gap between germline ends came to 5 bases. The CDR3 is made up of 13 amino acids. CDR3 amino acids: CASSQDRDQPQHF. The CDR3, as DNA: TGCGCCAGCAGCCAAGACAGGGATCAGCCCCAGCATTTT.

The rearrangement joins TRBV6-5 to TRBJ2-1; D gene unclear. The CDR3 is 15 amino acids. Per germline, CDR1 MNHEY and CDR2 SVGAGI. V was shortened by 4 bases and J by 7 bases, with 17 bases between the two germline ends. The CDR3 sequence is CASSSVRRSRNEQFF. CDR3 coding DNA: TGTGCCAGCAGTTCGGTTAGAAGGAGTAGGAATGAGCAGTTCTTC.

This clone was observed once. The CDR3: CARERFSCRYEQYF. The CDR3 DNA follows: TGTGCCAGGGAGAGGTTTTCTTGTCGATACGAGCAGTACTTC. This chain connects TRBV19 to TRBJ2-7, with unresolved D. The germline V and J ends were trimmed by 9 bases and 4 bases, with 19 bases remaining between them. Germline CDR1 is LNHDA and CDR2 is SQIVND (reference sequence). There are 14 residues in the CDR3.

The chain carries TRBV5-6 and TRBJ2-2, with unresolved D. V was cut by 1 base and J by 0 bases, with 7 bases left in between. Germline CDR1 reads SGHDT; CDR2 reads YYEEEE. The CDR3 has 15 residues. The CDR3 here is CASSLSTTNTGELFF. In DNA form, the CDR3 reads TGTGCCAGCAGCTTGTCCACAACGAACACCGGGGAGCTGTTTTTT.

This chain uses TRBV18 with TRBJ1-1; maybe TRBD1 (5 bases). V gave up 2 bases and J gave up 4 bases, with 17 bases separating them. The CDR3 extends over 16 amino acids. Germline V gives CDR1 KGHSH, CDR2 LQKENI. CDR3 DNA: TGTGCCAGCTCACCAGGGGCAGGGATGGGTGGCACTGAAGCTTTCTTT. The encoded protein is CASSPGAGMGGTEAFF. Full variable domain (rest looked up from reference TRBV18 and TRBJ1-1): NAGVMQNPRHLVRRRGQEARLRCSPMKGHSHVYWYRQLPEEGLKFMVYLQKENIIDESGMPKERFSAEFPKEGPSILRIQQVVRGDSAAYFCASSPGAGMGGTEAFFGQGTRLTVV.

The chain has TRBV6-5 and TRBJ2-7; the match to TRBD2 covers 9 bases. Trimming took 0 bases from V and 5 from J; bases not matched to a gene: 5. The CDR3 contains 15 residues. From germline, CDR1 is MNHEY and CDR2 SVGAGI. The CDR3 sequence is CASSYSRGLANEQYF. The CDR3 DNA reads TGTGCCAGCAGTTACTCGAGGGGACTAGCCAACGAGCAGTACTTC.

The table lists this clone with a count of one. The chain is built from TRBV9 and TRBJ1-5; D not certain. There are 13 residues in the CDR3. Germline CDR1 is SGDLS and CDR2 is YYNGEE. With 2 bases removed from V and 1 base from J, the gap between germline ends came to 4 bases. CDR3 sequence reads: CASSVLSNQPQHF. In DNA, the CDR3 is TGTGCCAGCAGCGTTCTAAGCAATCAGCCCCAGCATTTT.

The chain uses TRBV5-5 and TRBJ2-5, with TRBD2 as a possible D gene (6 bases). V lost 1 base and J lost 0, with 13 bases in between. Germline CDR1 SGHKS, CDR2 YYEKEE (reference sequence). CDR3 length: 16 amino acids. This CDR3 is CASSLPWASDQETQYF. The CDR3 region has the DNA TGTGCCAGCAGCTTGCCCTGGGCTAGCGACCAAGAGACCCAGTACTTC.

This clone occurred a few times. The CDR3 sequence is CASIEISGGTNEKLFF. The CDR3 bases are TGTGCCAGCATAGAGATATCAGGGGGGACTAATGAAAAACTGTTTTTT. The gene calls are TRBV2 and TRBJ1-4, with 7 bases that match TRBD1. The germline gives CDR1 SNHLY, CDR2 FYNNEI. The CDR3 spans 16 residues. The V segment lost 7 bases and the J segment 2 bases; nucleotides outside the gene matches: 10.

The V gene is TRBV4-3, the J gene TRBJ1-1; TRBD1 is a possible D gene (5 bases). This CDR3 region has 15 residues. CDR1 is LGHNA and CDR2 is YSLEER in the germline V gene. Trimming removed 3 bases from V and 6 bases from J, with 17 bases in between. The CDR3 loop reads CASSQSPDILPEAFF. The DNA of the CDR3 is TGCGCCAGCAGCCAGTCCCCGGACATCCTCCCTGAAGCTTTCTTT.

V gene TRBV9 combines with J gene TRBJ1-1, with D unresolved. CDR1 and CDR2 (germline): SGDLS, YYNGEE. V was pared by 1 base and J by 4 bases, with 11 bases between. CDR3 length equals 14 residues. CDR3 nucleotides: TGTGCCAGCAGCGTATCGGCAAGCGGCACTGAAGCTTTCTTT. It yields the protein CASSVSASGTEAFF.

This clone has only a few counts. CDR3 sequence (DNA): TGTGCCAGTAGTACAAAAGGCTGGGACAGAACCTCCGAAGCTTTCTTT. This encodes CASSTKGWDRTSEAFF. The chain recombines TRBV19 with TRBJ1-1, with 7 bases lining up with TRBD1. The CDR3 length is 16 residues. The junction had 16 bases not matched to a gene; V was cut back by 4 bases and J by 8 bases. CDR1 and CDR2 (germline): LNHDA, SQIVND (reference sequence).

The chain recombines TRBV5-1 with TRBJ2-2, with 10 nucleotides matching TRBD2. Germline V gives CDR1 SGHRS, CDR2 YFSETQ. The V segment lost 4 bases and the J segment 7 bases; nucleotides outside the gene matches: 10. The CDR3 spans 16 residues. The CDR3 loop is CASSTRAGGPVGELFF. As DNA, the CDR3 is TGCGCCAGCAGCACCAGAGCGGGAGGGCCCGTCGGGGAGCTGTTTTTT.

This clone was seen only once. V usage is TRBV19 and J usage is TRBJ1-5; the D is unclear. The CDR3 runs to 14 residues. The ends were cut back, 3 bases at V and 4 bases at J, with 10 bases in the middle. Germline loops: CDR1 LNHDA, CDR2 SQIVND (reference sequence). This chain's CDR3 is CASSMYAVNQPQHF. The CDR3 DNA sequence: TGTGCCAGTAGTATGTATGCAGTTAATCAGCCCCAGCATTTT.

The CDR3 nucleotides are TGCGCCAGCAGCCAAGAGAGGTGGACTGAAGCTTTCTTT. Translated: CASSQERWTEAFF. The chain has TRBV4-3 and TRBJ1-1; D is unclear. The germline gives CDR1 LGHNA, CDR2 YSLEER. The CDR3 extends over 13 amino acids. The V and J ends lost 0 bases and 5 bases respectively, with 7 bases between them.

The gene calls are TRBV7-2 and TRBJ2-7; TRBD2 agrees at 8 bases. The CDR3 has 14 residues. Germline lookup yields CDR1 SGHTA and CDR2 FQGNSA. The J segment lost 4 bases and the V segment lost 7 bases, leaving 9 bases of the junction unmatched. The CDR3 region is CASNLGRGAYEQYF. CDR3 sequence (DNA): TGTGCCAGCAACCTCGGGCGGGGGGCTTACGAGCAGTACTTC. Supplemented by reference TRBV7-2 and TRBJ2-7, the full variable domain reads GAGVSQSPSNKVTEKGKDVELRCDPISGHTALYWYRQSLGQGLEFLIYFQGNSAPDKSGLPSDRFSAERTGGSVSTLTIQRTQQEDSAVYLCASNLGRGAYEQYFGPGTRLTVT.

This clone was seen a single time. The J gene is TRBJ1-2, the V gene TRBV30; no firm D call. With 4 bases removed from V and 4 bases from J, the gap between germline ends came to 13 bases. This CDR3 region has 13 residues. Per the germline V gene, CDR1 is GTSNPN and CDR2 is SVGIG (reference sequence). Here the CDR3 reads CAWKEDGLYGYTF. The CDR3 nucleotides are TGTGCCTGGAAGGAAGACGGACTCTATGGCTACACCTTC.

The CDR3 nucleotides read TGTGCCAGCAGTGCCCTGAGGACACTGAGCACAGATACGCAGTATTTT. Translating gives CASSALRTLSTDTQYF. The genes are TRBV6-1 and TRBJ2-3, with D perhaps TRBD1 (5 bases). V was clipped by 4 bases and J by 0 bases, with 14 bases between them. The CDR3 has 16 residues. From germline, CDR1 is MNHNS and CDR2 SASEGT.

The chain is built from TRBV9 and TRBJ2-3; TRBD2 matches at 8 bases. V lost 0 bases to trimming and J lost 1 base; unmatched junction nucleotides: 1. Looked up from germline, CDR1 is SGDLS and CDR2 is YYNGEE. This CDR3 is built from 15 residues. CDR3 in amino acids: CASSVAGGRTDTQYF. CDR3 nucleotides: TGTGCCAGCAGCGTAGCGGGGGGGCGCACAGATACGCAGTATTTT. The variable domain in full, with the rest retrieved from reference TRBV9 and TRBJ2-3, is DSGVTQTPKHLITATGQRVTLRCSPRSGDLSVYWYQQSLDQGLQFLIQYYNGEERAKGNILERFSAQQFPDLHSELNLSSLELGDSALYFCASSVAGGRTDTQYFGPGTRLTVL.